The clone carrying this T cell receptor (beta chain) was seen at least ten times. The CDR3 length is 14 residues. Trimming took 6 bases from V and 3 from J, leaving 11 bases between them. CDR1 is MNHEY, CDR2 SMNVEV, per germline (reference sequence). The sample originates from a study of read filtering for tumor transcriptome and immune sequencing. Study-wide context: Mean patient age was about 66 years, range 47 to 80; some 17 male, around 15 female. Eight or nine patients were R-ISS I, roughly 15 were R-ISS II, six or seven were R-ISS III.

The library was built from about 370 ng RNA with molecular barcoded adaptors for alpha/delta and beta/gamma chains. A single record per CDR3 protein comes from TCRdb applying MiXCR to the reads. The table lists 57,000 or so distinct CDR3 sequences, around 21% of them singletons. The receptor comes from a donor at least 40 years old with multiple myeloma. The chain links TRBV27 to TRBJ2-2, with D perhaps TRBD1 or TRBD2 (5 bases each). Specimen: a population of CD138-negative cells sorted from bone marrow. CDR3 DNA sequence: TGTGCCAGCAGAGGGGAGCGGCACACCGGGGAGCTGTTTTTT. This codes for CASRGERHTGELFF.